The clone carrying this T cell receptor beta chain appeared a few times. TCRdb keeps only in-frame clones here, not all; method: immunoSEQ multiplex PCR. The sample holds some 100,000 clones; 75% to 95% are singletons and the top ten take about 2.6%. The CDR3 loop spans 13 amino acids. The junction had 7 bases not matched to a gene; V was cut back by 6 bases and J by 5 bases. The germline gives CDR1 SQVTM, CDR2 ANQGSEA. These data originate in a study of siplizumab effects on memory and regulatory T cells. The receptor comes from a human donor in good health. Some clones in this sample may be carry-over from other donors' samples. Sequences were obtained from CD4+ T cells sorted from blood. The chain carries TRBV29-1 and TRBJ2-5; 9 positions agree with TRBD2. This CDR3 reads CSVGVAGVETQYF. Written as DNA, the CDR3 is TGCAGCGTGGGAGTAGCGGGAGTGGAGACCCAGTACTTC. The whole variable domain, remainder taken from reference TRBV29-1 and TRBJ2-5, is SAVISQKPSRDICQRGTSLTIQCQVDSQVTMMFWYRQQPGQSLTLIATANQGSEATYESGFVIDKFPISRPNLTFSTLTVSNMSPEDSSIYLCSVGVAGVETQYFGPGTRLLVL.